Presented here are 18 T cell receptor beta chains from one specimen sequenced in a study of tissue T cells after allogeneic stem cell transplantation. Time point in this sample: mouse harvest day 7 after allogeneic transplant. Each mouse received 10^7 T-cell-depleted marrow cells plus 10^6 splenic CD5+ T cells by tail vein. Clones were sequenced by immunoSEQ multiplex PCR, and TCRdb holds only the in-frame ones, with some missing. This table holds some 7,600 clones, 50% found once. Sample: lymph node tissue. The receptors were sampled from a female BALB/c mouse given C57BL/6 T cells with graft-versus-host disease after an allogeneic hematopoietic cell transplant.

Notes on this clone: The gene names given are mouse names. The sequence runs out 1 residue before the end of the CDR3; the remainder is reconstructed from the germline J gene. V gene TRBV16 combines with J gene TRBJ1-4; 10 nucleotides match TRBD1. V shed 5 bases and J 8 bases; nucleotides not matched to a gene: 5. The CDR3 sequence is 14 residues long. Per the germline V gene, CDR1 is SGHSA and CDR2 is FRNQAP. The DNA read from the CDR3 is TGTGCAAGCAGCCGACAGGGGGCGGGGGAAAGATTATTT. This gives the protein CASSRQGAGERLF. The whole CDR3 protein reads CASSRQGAGERLFF. Full variable domain (remainder filled in from reference TRBV16 and TRBJ1-4): NAGVIQTPRHKVTGKGQEATLWCEPISGHSAVFWYRQTIVQGLEFLTYFRNQAPIDDSGMPKERFSAQMPNQSHSTLKIQSTQPQDSAVYLCASSRQGAGERLFFGHGTKLSVL.

A remark on this clone: These gene names are mouse names. Read sequence stops 1 residue before the CDR3 end, and the germline J gene provides the missing end. This chain uses TRBV3 with TRBJ2-5; TRBD1 is a possible D gene (6 bases). Per germline, CDR1 SNHLY and CDR2 FYNGKV (reference sequence). Trimming cost V 2 bases and J 5 bases, with 11 bases left between them. The CDR3 has 14 residues. The CDR3 DNA, read in part, is TGTGCCAGCAGCTTAAGGGGGAGGGGAGACACCCAGTAC. Translation: CASSLRGRGDTQY. The whole CDR3 sequence reads CASSLRGRGDTQYF.

This clone was counted a few times. Mouse gene names and germline throughout. The DNA ends 1 residue before the CDR3 does, and the rest of the CDR3 is filled in from the germline J gene. This chain uses TRBV2 with TRBJ2-5; D gene ambiguous. Germline CDR1 reads LGHNA; CDR2 reads YSYQKL. The V gene lost 0 bases and the J gene lost 2 bases, with 6 bases spanning the gap. The CDR3 consists of 14 residues. The sequenced CDR3 bases are TGTGCCAGCAGCCAAGAGGGGAGCCAAGACACCCAGTAC. Its protein product is CASSQEGSQDTQY. The entire CDR3 is CASSQEGSQDTQYF.

As regards this clone: Any gene name here is a mouse gene name. The CDR3 end falls 1 residue outside the read, so it is completed with the germline J gene. The chain recombines TRBV16 with TRBJ2-7; 9 nucleotides align to TRBD1. The trim removed 4 bases at V and 2 bases at J, leaving 3 bases unmatched. CDR1 and CDR2 (germline): SGHSA, FRNQAP. This CDR3 has 14 residues. CDR3 residues: CASSSQGAAYEQYF. CDR3 DNA (partial): TGTGCAAGCAGCTCACAGGGGGCTGCCTATGAACAGTAC. Full variable domain (remainder filled in from reference TRBV16 and TRBJ2-7): NAGVIQTPRHKVTGKGQEATLWCEPISGHSAVFWYRQTIVQGLEFLTYFRNQAPIDDSGMPKERFSAQMPNQSHSTLKIQSTQPQDSAVYLCASSSQGAAYEQYFGPGTRLTVL.

To note about this clone: Genes and germline are mouse. The DNA ends 1 residue before the CDR3 does, and the rest of the CDR3 is filled in from the germline J gene. The chain combines TRBV16 with TRBJ2-3, with a weak D call TRBD2 (6 bases). V was cut by 1 base and J by 0 bases, with 8 bases left in between. The CDR3 contains 15 residues. CDR1 and CDR2 from the germline V gene are SGHSA and FRNQAP. CDR3 sequence: CASSLGGDSAETLYF. CDR3 DNA, as far as it was read: TGTGCAAGCAGCTTAGGGGGGGATAGTGCAGAAACGCTGTAT. Full variable domain (outside the CDR3, taken from reference TRBV16 and TRBJ2-3): NAGVIQTPRHKVTGKGQEATLWCEPISGHSAVFWYRQTIVQGLEFLTYFRNQAPIDDSGMPKERFSAQMPNQSHSTLKIQSTQPQDSAVYLCASSLGGDSAETLYFGSGTRLTVL.

Remarks on this clone: Mouse gene names and germline throughout. From the germline J gene comes the end of the CDR3, since the read stops 1 residue before it. This sequence joins TRBV15 and TRBJ1-4; TRBD1 matches 7 bases. Germline CDR1 is SGHND and CDR2 is FRSKSL. The junction had 4 bases not matched to a gene; V was cut back by 6 bases and J by 3 bases. The CDR3 is 14 residues long. Partial CDR3 DNA: TGTGCCAGCAGCAGACAGGGACCCAACGAAAGATTATTT. It translates to CASSRQGPNERLF. The entire CDR3 sequence reads CASSRQGPNERLFF.

A word on this clone: The gene symbols are mouse symbols. From the germline J gene comes the end of the CDR3, since the read stops 1 residue before it. The J gene is TRBJ1-2, the V gene TRBV13-1; possible D gene TRBD1, 6 bases. The CDR3 contains 13 residues. V was clipped by 3 bases and J by 1 base, with 7 bases between them. The germline V gene has CDR1 NSHNY and CDR2 SYGAGN. The part of the CDR3 DNA that was read is TGTGCCAGCAGTGCACAGGGAAACTCCGACTACACC. Translated: CASSAQGNSDYT. The whole CDR3 sequence reads CASSAQGNSDYTF.

On this clone: Gene and germline names: mouse. The CDR3 protein is CASSFRGYEQYF. The covered CDR3 bases are TGTGCCAGCTCCTTCAGGGGTTATGAACAGTAC. The chain recombines TRBV12-1 with TRBJ2-7, with D possibly TRBD1 on 6 matching bases. The CDR3 end lies 1 residue beyond the end of the read and is filled in from the germline J gene. V was pared by 4 bases and J by 4 bases, with 10 bases between. This CDR3 is built from 12 residues. CDR1 SGHSN and CDR2 HYEKVE come from the germline V gene.

To note about this clone: Genes and germline come from the mouse. The CDR3 end falls 1 residue outside the read, so it is completed with the germline J gene. The rearrangement uses TRBV13-2 and TRBJ2-7; TRBD2 agrees at 7 bases. There are 12 residues in the CDR3. Trimming cost V 7 bases and J 7 bases; bases outside gene matches: 8. Germline V gene lookup returns CDR1 NNHNN and CDR2 SYGAGS (reference sequence). The CDR3 DNA, read in part, is TGTGCCAGCAGTTTTGGGGGGAGAGAACAGTAC. As protein: CASSFGGREQY. The entire CDR3 protein reads CASSFGGREQYF.

In its sample, this clone was seen a few times. Genes here carry mouse names. The read finishes 1 residue shy of the CDR3 end, and the germline J gene is used to complete it. The chain joins TRBV26 to TRBJ1-5; TRBD1 aligns across 7 bases. The CDR3 runs 12 residues. Germline V CDR1 and CDR2: KGHPV, FQNQEV (reference sequence). Unmatched junction bases numbered 1, after V lost 5 bases and J lost 6 bases. The CDR3 is CASSWDSQAPLF. Partial CDR3 DNA: TGTGCCAGCAGTTGGGACAGCCAGGCTCCGCTT.

Details on this clone: The listed genes are named as in mouse. Read sequence stops 1 residue before the CDR3 end, and the germline J gene provides the missing end. The J gene is TRBJ1-4, the V gene TRBV16; no definite D call. The germline V and J ends were trimmed by 1 base and 3 bases, with 6 bases remaining between them. CDR1 and CDR2 from the germline V gene are SGHSA and FRNQAP. CDR3 length equals 14 residues. The sequenced CDR3 bases are TGTGCAAGCAGCTTAGCGACAACCAACGAAAGATTATTT. It is translated as CASSLATTNERLF. The CDR3 in full is CASSLATTNERLFF.

A word on this clone: The genes are named according to mouse. The read falls 1 residue short of the CDR3 end, and the missing part is taken from the germline J gene. The J gene is TRBJ1-1, the V gene TRBV15; no clear D. The germline V gene has CDR1 SGHND and CDR2 FRSKSL. The CDR3 loop spans 13 amino acids. Trimming shortened V by 1 base and J by 3 bases, and 6 bases separated the two germline ends. The sequenced part of the CDR3 DNA is TGTGCCAGCAGTTTAGGGCCAGACACAGAAGTCTTC. This gives the protein CASSLGPDTEVF. The CDR3 reads in full as CASSLGPDTEVFF.

This clone has only a few counts. Gene names refer to mouse genes. The read ends 1 residue before the CDR3 terminus; that terminus is restored from the germline J gene. The chain is built from TRBV26 and TRBJ1-1, with 8 bases that match TRBD1. V lost 1 base to trimming and J lost 1 base; unmatched junction nucleotides: 2. This CDR3 has 15 residues. Germline CDR1 is KGHPV and CDR2 is FQNQEV (reference sequence). Partial CDR3 DNA: TGTGCCAGCAGTCTGTTCGGACAGGGAAACACAGAAGTCTTC. Translated: CASSLFGQGNTEVF. The CDR3 as a whole reads CASSLFGQGNTEVFF.

As concerns this clone: The gene names here belong to mouse. CDR3 DNA, as far as it was read: TGTGCCAGCTCTCTCGGGGGTAACTATGCTGAGCAGTTC. Translated, it gives CASSLGGNYAEQF. In full, the CDR3 reads CASSLGGNYAEQFF. The chain carries TRBV12-1 and TRBJ2-1; D possibly uses TRBD1 or TRBD2 (5 bases each). The CDR3 end falls 1 residue outside the read, so it is completed with the germline J gene. V lost 0 bases and J 0 bases, leaving 5 bases between the germline ends. CDR1 is SGHSN, CDR2 HYEKVE, per germline. CDR3 length: 14 residues.

A remark on this clone: These gene names are mouse names. The sequence runs out 1 residue before the end of the CDR3; the remainder is reconstructed from the germline J gene. Different DNA sequences within this sample yield the same CDR3. The chain links TRBV26 to TRBJ2-5; D gene ambiguous. CDR1 KGHPV and CDR2 FQNQEV come from the germline V gene (reference sequence). This CDR3 region has 11 residues. Deletions cut 2 bases from V and 6 bases from J, with 3 bases between. This CDR3 is CASSLRDTQYF. The part of the CDR3 DNA that was read is TGTGCCAGCAGTCTGCGGGACACCCAGTAC.

With regard to this clone: Gene names are mouse gene names. The DNA read from the CDR3 is TGTGCCAGCTCCCGGGACTGGGGGAACTATGAACAGTAC. Amino acids: CASSRDWGNYEQY. The complete CDR3 sequence is CASSRDWGNYEQYF. The chain couples TRBV12-1 to TRBJ2-7; 11 nucleotides line up with TRBD2. Sequencing ends 1 residue short of the CDR3 end; the germline J gene provides the rest. Trimming at V came to 4 bases and at J to 3 bases, leaving 4 bases not matched to a gene. Per the germline V gene, CDR1 is SGHSN and CDR2 is HYEKVE. The CDR3 is 14 amino acids.

A word on this clone: Each gene name is a mouse one. The CDR3 end is not reached by the read, which stops 1 residue before it; the germline J gene fills it in. The chain employs TRBV26 and TRBJ2-3, with D maybe TRBD2 (6 bases). The CDR3 consists of 13 residues. In germline, CDR1 is KGHPV, CDR2 FQNQEV (reference sequence). V dropped 6 bases and J dropped 2 bases, with 9 bases sitting between them. CDR3 bases read: TGTGCCAGCAGCCGGGACTCTGCAGAAACGCTGTAT. Its protein is CASSRDSAETLY. The full-length CDR3 reads as CASSRDSAETLYF.

Notes on this clone: Mouse germline and gene names are used. The read ends 1 residue early relative to the CDR3; the germline J gene fills the gap. The gene calls are TRBV15 and TRBJ2-7; tentative D call: TRBD1 (6 bases). The CDR3 has 13 residues. Trimming removed 3 bases from V and 6 bases from J, with 12 bases in between. CDR1 is SGHND, CDR2 FRSKSL, per germline. The part of the CDR3 DNA that was read is TGTGCCAGCAGTTTGAGGTCAGGGGTTGAACAGTAC. Protein product: CASSLRSGVEQY. The full CDR3 is CASSLRSGVEQYF. Based on the CDR3 plus reference TRBV15 and TRBJ2-7, the full variable domain is DAGVTQTPRHEVAEKGQTIILKCEPVSGHNDLFWYRQTKIQGLELLSYFRSKSLMEDGGAFKDRFKAEMLNSSFSTLKIQPTEPKDSAVYLCASSLRSGVEQYFGPGTRLTVL.